A selection of T cell receptor beta chains follows, all from one sample in a study of blood T cell repertoires in COVID-19. Assay: immunoSEQ multiplex PCR; the TCRdb copy retains only in-frame clones and omits some. The sample consists of 90,000 to 95,000 clones, more than 75% of them appearing once. Specimen: peripheral blood. The receptor set was obtained from a woman over 75 with active COVID-19. The CDR3 runs from the conserved cysteine through the conserved F or W. The order of the fields is J gene, CDR3 length, V gene, CDR3 protein.

j_gene: TRBJ2-7
len: 16
v_gene: TRBV5-1
CDR3aa: CASSLGGSWDSYEQYF

j_gene: TRBJ2-5
len: 14
v_gene: TRBV11-3
CDR3aa: CASSSTRSGETQYF

j_gene: TRBJ1-2
len: 18
v_gene: TRBV15
CDR3aa: CATSRDSWTRARAFGYTF

j_gene: TRBJ1-1
len: 13
v_gene: TRBV10-3
CDR3aa: CAIRGGENTEAFF

j_gene: TRBJ2-2
len: 15
v_gene: TRBV18
CDR3aa: CASSLRQGATGELFF

j_gene: TRBJ2-1
len: 15
v_gene: TRBV6-4
CDR3aa: CATAPLAGVRNEQFF

j_gene: TRBJ1-1
len: 15
v_gene: TRBV9
CDR3aa: CASTEGQEINTEAFF

j_gene: TRBJ1-2
len: 13
v_gene: TRBV29-1
CDR3aa: CSVKPGQGNGYTF

j_gene: TRBJ1-4
len: 15
v_gene: TRBV28
CDR3aa: CASNSPRLPNEKLFF

j_gene: TRBJ2-1
len: 16
v_gene: TRBV4-2
CDR3aa: CASSQEYRGIHNEQFF

j_gene: TRBJ2-3
len: 17
v_gene: TRBV25-1
CDR3aa: CASSPSGVAGGTDTQYF

j_gene: TRBJ2-1
len: 16
v_gene: TRBV6-5
CDR3aa: CASSSLAGGPYNEQFF

j_gene: TRBJ2-3
len: 17
v_gene: TRBV4-2
CDR3aa: CASSQSTSGRFTDTQYF

j_gene: TRBJ2-1
len: 14
v_gene: TRBV7-2
CDR3aa: CATNQFSSYNEQFF

j_gene: TRBJ1-4
len: 20
v_gene: TRBV4-2
CDR3aa: CASSILQRPGTGERDEKLFF

j_gene: TRBJ2-2
len: 15
v_gene: TRBV19
CDR3aa: CASRTGLTNTGELFF

j_gene: TRBJ1-5
len: 15
v_gene: TRBV6-2/TRBV6-3
CDR3aa: CASSTGQISNQPQHF

j_gene: TRBJ2-1
len: 11
v_gene: TRBV10-2
CDR3aa: CASGHYNEQFF

j_gene: TRBJ2-7
len: 15
v_gene: TRBV5-5
CDR3aa: CASSLGGGRGYEQYF

j_gene: TRBJ2-5
len: 17
v_gene: TRBV28
CDR3aa: CASTIRFGGTGQETQYF

j_gene: TRBJ2-1
len: 14
v_gene: TRBV27
CDR3aa: CASSPRRRDNEQFF

j_gene: TRBJ2-7
len: 12
v_gene: TRBV2
CDR3aa: CASRSDAVEQYF

j_gene: TRBJ2-3
len: 15
v_gene: TRBV7-6
CDR3aa: CASRSTGVGTDTQYF

j_gene: TRBJ2-3
len: 15
v_gene: TRBV6-2/TRBV6-3
CDR3aa: CASSDPRTGEDTQYF

j_gene: TRBJ1-1
len: 14
v_gene: TRBV9
CDR3aa: CASSVVPGGTEAFF

j_gene: TRBJ2-7
len: 15
v_gene: TRBV4-3
CDR3aa: CASSQGGTDSYEQYF

j_gene: TRBJ2-2
len: 17
v_gene: TRBV18
CDR3aa: CASSTGLAGSNTGELFF

j_gene: TRBJ2-1
len: 17
v_gene: TRBV19
CDR3aa: CAPGLAGVRALCNEQFF

j_gene: TRBJ2-5
len: 15
v_gene: TRBV9
CDR3aa: CASSVSLGLEEAQYF

j_gene: TRBJ1-2
len: 16
v_gene: TRBV19
CDR3aa: CASSRQGAPRLDGYTF

j_gene: TRBJ1-2
len: 17
v_gene: TRBV28
CDR3aa: CASSIRQGALVVYGYTF

j_gene: TRBJ2-1
len: 12
v_gene: TRBV24-1
CDR3aa: CATSDLSGQQFF